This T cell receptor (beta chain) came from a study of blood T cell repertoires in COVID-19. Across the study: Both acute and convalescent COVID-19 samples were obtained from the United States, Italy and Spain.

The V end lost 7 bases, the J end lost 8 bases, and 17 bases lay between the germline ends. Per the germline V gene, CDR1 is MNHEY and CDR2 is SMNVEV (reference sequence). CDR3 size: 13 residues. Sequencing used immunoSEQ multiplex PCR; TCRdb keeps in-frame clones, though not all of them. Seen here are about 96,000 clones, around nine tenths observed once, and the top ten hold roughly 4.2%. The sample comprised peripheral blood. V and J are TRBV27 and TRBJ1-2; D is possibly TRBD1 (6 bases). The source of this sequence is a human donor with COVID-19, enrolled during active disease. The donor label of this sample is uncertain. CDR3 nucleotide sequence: TGTGCCAGCACAGACAGGATTGGGGGCGGCTACACCTTC. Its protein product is CASTDRIGGGYTF.